Listed below are T cell receptor beta chains from one sample, sequenced in a study of blood T cells in healthy people across ages. TCRdb reprocessed the 5' RACE reads via MiXCR and lists one record per CDR3 protein. The table lists about 680,000 distinct CDR3 sequences, more than 40% of them singletons, with 25% to 35% in the top ten. Sequencing was carried out using blood. All receptors come from a woman in her sixties or seventies in good health. Each CDR3 is given with its conserved first and last residue. D genes are given only for firm matches. Not all rows give a size; the values are once, few, many and, for expanded clones, a class.

D,J,size,V,DNA,CDR3
.,TRBJ2-1,.,TRBV7-2,TGTGCCAGCAGCGCCACGGTGAGGGCTGTCAATGAGCAGTTCTTC,CASSATVRAVNEQFF
.,TRBJ2-6,.,TRBV28,TGTGCCAGCAGTCCACAGCCCCCTGGGGCCAACGTCCTGACTTTC,CASSPQPPGANVLTF
TRBD1,TRBJ2-7,.,TRBV3-1,TGTGCCAGCAGCCAAGCGACGAGACAGGGGTTTCGCGAGCAGTACTTC,CASSQATRQGFREQYF
.,TRBJ2-3,.,TRBV10-3,TGTGCCATCAGTGTAAGCACAGATACGCAGTATTTT,CAISVSTDTQYF
.,TRBJ2-4,.,TRBV3-1,TGTGCCAGCAGCCAAGGGACAATTGGTTCCAAAAACATTCAGTACTTC,CASSQGTIGSKNIQYF
.,TRBJ2-7,.,TRBV24-1,TGTGCCACCCCCCCGAGGAGGGACCACGAGCAGTACTTC,CATPPRRDHEQYF
.,TRBJ2-1,few,TRBV30,TGTGCCTGGAGTACAGAAGCGGAGTACAATGAGCAGTTCTTC,CAWSTEAEYNEQFF
.,TRBJ1-5,.,TRBV2,TGTGCCAGCAGTGAAATAGATAGCAATCAGCCCCAGCATTTT,CASSEIDSNQPQHF
.,TRBJ1-1,many,TRBV12-3/TRBV12-4,TGTGCCAGCAGCTTAGCCGGGATGAACACTGAAGCTTTCTTT,CASSLAGMNTEAFF
TRBD2,TRBJ2-1,few,TRBV5-1,TGCGCCAGCAGCTACCAGCGGGAGGAAAGGAATGAGCAGTTCTTC,CASSYQREERNEQFF
TRBD1,TRBJ2-7,.,TRBV5-1,TGCGCCAGCAGCCCCGGACAGGGGGCGTTCAACGAGCAGTACTTC,CASSPGQGAFNEQYF
TRBD2,TRBJ2-7,.,TRBV25-1,TGTGCCAGTGGACTAGCGGGAGGGTCCTCCTACGAGCAGTACTTC,CASGLAGGSSYEQYF